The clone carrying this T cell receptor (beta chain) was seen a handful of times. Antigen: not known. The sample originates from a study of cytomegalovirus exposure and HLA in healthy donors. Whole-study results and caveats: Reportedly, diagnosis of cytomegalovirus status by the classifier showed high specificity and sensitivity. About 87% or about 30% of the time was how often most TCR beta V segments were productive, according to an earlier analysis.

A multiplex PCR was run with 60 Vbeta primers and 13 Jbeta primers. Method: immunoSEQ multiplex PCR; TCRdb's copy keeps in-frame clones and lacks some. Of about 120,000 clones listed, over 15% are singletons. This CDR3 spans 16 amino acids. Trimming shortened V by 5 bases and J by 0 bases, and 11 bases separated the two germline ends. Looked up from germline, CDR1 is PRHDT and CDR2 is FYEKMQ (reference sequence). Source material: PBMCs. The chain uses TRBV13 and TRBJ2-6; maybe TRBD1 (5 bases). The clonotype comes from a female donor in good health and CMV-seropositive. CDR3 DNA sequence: TGTGCCAGCAGCCGAGTCAGGGTCTCTGGGGCCAACGTCCTGACTTTC. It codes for CASSRVRVSGANVLTF. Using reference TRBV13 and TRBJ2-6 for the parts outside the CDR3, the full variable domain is AAGVIQSPRHLIKEKRETATLKCYPIPRHDTVYWYQQGPGQDPQFLISFYEKMQSDKGSIPDRFSAQQFSDYHSELNMSSLELGDSALYFCASSRVRVSGANVLTFGAGSRLTVL.